This T cell receptor beta chain was documented in a study of CD8+ T cells in alopecia areata. Whole-study context: Twice a day, 5 to 10 mg of oral tofacitinib was administered to treated patients.

Alopecia areata patients had lesional scalp punch biopsies and peripheral blood taken from them. V lost 3 bases and J 4 bases, leaving 12 bases between the germline ends. The germline CDR1 and CDR2 sequences are SQVTM and ANQGSEA. This CDR3 has 13 residues. This clone showed up just a few times. RNA was isolated and reverse transcribed to cDNA, the sequencing template. TCRdb's copy holds only in-frame clones and misses some; the assay was immunoSEQ multiplex PCR. Here the sample spans 140,000 to 150,000 clones, around 50% being singletons. The chain has TRBV29-1 and TRBJ2-5, with D unclear. The sample comprised CD4+ T cells sorted from blood. This clonotype originated in a human donor with alopecia areata. As DNA, the CDR3 is TGCAGCGTTGATAGGGCCAGAGGAGAGACCCAGTACTTC. Its translation is CSVDRARGETQYF. The variable domain in full, with the rest retrieved from reference TRBV29-1 and TRBJ2-5, is SAVISQKPSRDICQRGTSLTIQCQVDSQVTMMFWYRQQPGQSLTLIATANQGSEATYESGFVIDKFPISRPNLTFSTLTVSNMSPEDSSIYLCSVDRARGETQYFGPGTRLLVL.